These T cell receptor beta chains were read from a single sample in a study of cytomegalovirus exposure and HLA in healthy donors. Profiled with immunoSEQ multiplex PCR; TCRdb holds only in-frame clones, not every one. The sample has roughly 190,000 clones, around four fifths seen once. The material sequenced was PBMCs. The source is a woman between 45 and 60 years old in good health and CMV-seropositive. Both conserved end residues are part of each CDR3. A D gene is named only where the DNA matches it firmly. Clone size is given for some rows only: seen once, a few or many times, or a class if the clone is expanded.

>.|TRBJ1-5|.|TRBV4-1
CASSPFGGEGGNQPQHF
TGCGCCAGCAGCCCCTTCGGAGGGGAGGGTGGCAATCAGCCCCAGCATTTT
>TRBD1|TRBJ1-6|once|TRBV19
CASSMTGGNSPLHF
TGTGCCAGTAGTATGACAGGGGGAAATTCACCCCTCCACTTT
>TRBD1|TRBJ2-1|.|TRBV30
CAWSLGQGANNEQFF
TGTGCCTGGAGCTTGGGACAGGGGGCGAACAATGAGCAGTTCTTC
>.|TRBJ1-5|.|TRBV6-1
CASSPPEGWPQHF
TGTGCCAGCAGTCCTCCCGAGGGATGGCCCCAGCATTTT
>.|TRBJ2-7|.|TRBV6-5
CASSYRQASYEQYF
TGTGCCAGCAGTTACCGACAGGCCTCCTACGAGCAGTACTTC
>TRBD1|TRBJ1-5|.|TRBV5-1
CASSGGTDQPQHF
TGTGCCAGCAGCGGAGGGACAGATCAGCCCCAGCATTTT
>TRBD2|TRBJ2-3|once|TRBV4-2
CASGSGGGGTDTQYF
TGTGCCAGCGGGAGCGGGGGGGGTGGCACAGATACGCAGTATTTT
>.|TRBJ1-2|.|TRBV11-3
CASSRRRQDNYGYTF
TGTGCCAGCAGCCGCCGTCGACAGGACAACTATGGCTACACCTTC
>TRBD1|TRBJ1-2|.|TRBV6-1
CASSLKGGNYGYTF
TGTGCCAGCAGCCTTAAAGGGGGCAACTATGGCTACACCTTC
>.|TRBJ2-2|few|TRBV7-9
CASSPGTLNTGELFF
TGTGCCAGCAGCCCAGGGACTCTGAACACCGGGGAGCTGTTTTTT
>TRBD2|TRBJ2-6|.|TRBV7-9
CASSLARGGVWANVLTF
TGTGCCAGCAGCTTAGCGCGGGGGGGGGTCTGGGCCAACGTCCTGACTTTC
>.|TRBJ2-1|once|TRBV15
CATSRDRGEQFF
TGTGCCACCAGCAGAGATCGGGGGGAGCAGTTCTTC
>TRBD2|TRBJ2-3|.|TRBV7-6
CASSRAGGLGGTQYF
TGTGCCAGCAGCCGAGCGGGGGGTCTGGGAGGTACGCAGTATTTT
>.|TRBJ1-4|.|TRBV19
CASSISRAEKLFF
TGTGCCAGTAGTATATCCAGGGCCGAAAAACTGTTTTTT
>.|TRBJ2-7|.|TRBV5-1
CASSWAGTQELYEQYF
TGCGCCAGCAGCTGGGCCGGGACACAAGAACTCTACGAGCAGTACTTC
>.|TRBJ1-1|few|TRBV18
CASSPKAGAEAFF
TGTGCCAGCTCACCAAAGGCAGGGGCTGAAGCTTTCTTT
>.|TRBJ2-1|.|TRBV7-2
CASSLRPPGDEQFF
TGTGCCAGCAGCTTACGACCCCCGGGAGATGAGCAGTTCTTC
>TRBD1|TRBJ1-1|.|TRBV25-1
CASGYTGGGTEAFF
TGTGCCAGCGGATATACAGGGGGAGGAACTGAAGCTTTCTTT
>.|TRBJ1-5|.|TRBV28
CASSYDSLQPQHF
TGTGCCAGCAGTTACGACAGTCTTCAGCCCCAGCATTTT
>.|TRBJ2-3|once|TRBV6-5
CASSYSQAGASGTQYF
TGTGCCAGCAGTTACTCCCAGGCAGGCGCTTCGGGGACGCAGTATTTT
>.|TRBJ1-1|.|TRBV7-9
CSSSSTPVTAGAFF
TGTTCCAGCAGCTCTACACCAGTTACGGCAGGGGCTTTCTTT
>.|TRBJ2-7|.|TRBV29-1
CSGGRDSYEQYF
TGCAGCGGGGGGCGTGATTCCTACGAGCAGTACTTC
>TRBD2|TRBJ2-3|.|TRBV10-1
CASSVRAGGLDTQYF
TGCGCCAGCAGTGTTCGAGCGGGGGGGCTGGATACGCAGTATTTT
>.|TRBJ1-1|.|TRBV5-1
CASSTVGGVNTEAFF
TGCGCCAGCAGCACCGTTGGGGGGGTGAACACTGAAGCTTTCTTT
>.|TRBJ2-7|once|TRBV29-1
CSVYGGVGEQYF
TGCAGCGTTTACGGAGGGGTAGGCGAGCAGTACTTC
>.|TRBJ2-6|.|TRBV7-3
CASSLRDKPSGANVLTF
TGTGCCAGCAGCTTAAGGGACAAACCCTCTGGGGCCAACGTCCTGACTTTC
>TRBD1|TRBJ2-5|few|TRBV5-5
CASSGDRAETQYF
TGTGCCAGCAGCGGGGACAGGGCTGAGACCCAGTACTTC
>.|TRBJ1-1|.|TRBV6-6
CASSYFGTPQNTEAFF
TGTGCCAGCAGTTACTTTGGGACACCCCAAAACACTGAAGCTTTCTTT
>.|TRBJ2-7|.|TRBV30
CAWSVQVRSGGVDEQYF
TGTGCCTGGAGTGTACAGGTCCGGTCCGGGGGAGTGGACGAGCAGTACTTC
>.|TRBJ1-6|.|TRBV7-9
CSSSYPRDNSPLHF
TGTTCCAGCAGCTATCCCAGGGATAATTCGCCCCTCCACTTT
>TRBD1|TRBJ1-2|.|TRBV5-5
CASSQGQGAYGYTF
TGTGCCAGCAGCCAAGGACAGGGAGCCTATGGCTACACCTTC
>.|TRBJ2-1|.|TRBV30
CAWSGENEQFF
TGTGCCTGGAGTGGGGAGAATGAGCAGTTCTTC
>TRBD2|TRBJ2-3|.|TRBV5-1
CASRGRLAGADTQYF
TGCGCCAGCAGGGGGAGGCTAGCGGGGGCGGATACGCAGTATTTT
>TRBD1|TRBJ1-4|.|TRBV9
CASSPSPQGGNEKLFF
TGTGCCAGCAGCCCTAGCCCCCAGGGGGGAAACGAAAAACTGTTTTTT
>.|TRBJ1-5|.|TRBV4-2
CASSGSNQPQHF
TGTGCCAGCAGCGGGAGTAATCAGCCCCAGCATTTT
>TRBD1|TRBJ2-7|.|TRBV7-6
CASSLARQGYEQYF
TGTGCCAGCAGCTTAGCCCGACAGGGCTACGAGCAGTACTTC
>.|TRBJ2-7|.|TRBV2
CASSTGPPYEQYF
TGTGCCAGCAGTACAGGCCCTCCCTACGAGCAGTACTTC
>.|TRBJ1-5|.|TRBV28
CASIGGGNQPQHF
TGTGCCAGCATAGGGGGTGGCAATCAGCCCCAGCATTTT
>TRBD1|TRBJ1-4|once|TRBV7-2
CASSLRTGYEKLFF
TGTGCCAGCAGCTTAAGGACAGGGTACGAAAAACTGTTTTTT
>.|TRBJ1-2|.|TRBV10-3
CAISGTALGYGYTF
TGTGCCATCAGTGGGACAGCCCTTGGGTATGGCTACACCTTC
>.|TRBJ1-5|.|TRBV7-2
CASSSESTNNQPQHF
TGTGCCAGCAGCTCCGAATCAACAAACAATCAGCCCCAGCATTTT
>.|TRBJ2-7|.|TRBV19
CASSIDYVGEQYF
TGTGCCAGTAGTATAGATTACGTCGGCGAGCAGTACTTC
>.|TRBJ1-2|.|TRBV6-6
CASSSQGSSDGYTF
TGTGCCAGCAGTTCTCAGGGGAGTTCGGATGGCTACACCTTC
>TRBD2|TRBJ2-1|.|TRBV9
CASSVEIAGGNNEQFF
TGTGCCAGCAGCGTTGAAATAGCGGGGGGGAACAATGAGCAGTTCTTC
>TRBD2|TRBJ2-5|.|TRBV9
CASSVALAGEQETQYF
TGTGCCAGCAGCGTAGCGTTAGCGGGGGAACAAGAGACCCAGTACTTC
>TRBD1|TRBJ1-2|once|TRBV6-5
CASSYLDRDYGYTF
TGTGCCAGCAGTTACTTAGACAGGGACTATGGCTACACCTTC
>.|TRBJ1-1|.|TRBV4-1
CASSQDGRGNTEAFF
TGCGCCAGCAGCCAAGATGGAAGGGGTAACACTGAAGCTTTCTTT
>TRBD1|TRBJ2-7|.|TRBV7-8
CASSSGQDREQYF
TGTGCCAGCAGCTCGGGACAGGACCGCGAGCAGTACTTC